This TCR beta chain was recovered during a study of T cell changes during pregnancy in multiple sclerosis. This CDR3 has 12 amino acids. Germline CDR1 is SGHRS and CDR2 is YFSETQ. The germline V and J ends were trimmed by 3 bases and 5 bases, with 8 bases remaining between them. The repertoire was sequenced with immunoSEQ multiplex PCR; TCRdb's copy has only in-frame clones and lacks some. The sample consists of about 92,000 clones, around 94% of them appearing once. This TCR was recovered from a female donor with multiple sclerosis, enrolled in a pregnancy study. The material was peripheral blood, obtained in the first trimester of pregnancy. This chain links TRBV5-1 with TRBJ1-1; tentatively, D is TRBD1 (6 bases). The CDR3 reads CASSWGQTEAFF. For the CDR3, the DNA is TGCGCCAGCAGCTGGGGACAAACTGAAGCTTTCTTT. The whole variable domain, remainder taken from reference TRBV5-1 and TRBJ1-1, is KAGVTQTPRYLIKTRGQQVTLSCSPISGHRSVSWYQQTPGQGLQFLFEYFSETQRNKGNFPGRFSGRQFSNSRSEMNVSTLELGDSALYLCASSWGQTEAFFGQGTRLTVV.